The 3 T cell receptor beta chains below were found in one sample sequenced in a study of CD8+ T cells in alopecia areata. Following RNA extraction, reverse transcription yielded cDNA that acted as the sequencing template. Libraries were prepared by immunoSEQ multiplex PCR; TCRdb keeps only in-frame clonotypes and omits some of them. The sample includes about 130,000 clones, 45% to 50% of them seen just once. Sequenced material: CD8+ T cells sorted from blood, taken at week 0. Receptors were obtained from a human donor with alopecia areata.

This chain connects TRBV6-5 to TRBJ1-3; no firm D call. V lost 0 bases to trimming and J lost 0 bases, with 6 bases between them. The CDR3 runs to 15 residues. Germline loops: CDR1 MNHEY, CDR2 SVGAGI. CDR3 DNA sequence: TGTGCCAGCAGTTACTCAGACCTCTCTGGAAACACCATATATTTT. Its translation is CASSYSDLSGNTIYF.

The chain recombines TRBV4-1 with TRBJ2-5; no clear D. Germline assignment: CDR1 MGHRA and CDR2 YSYEKL. CDR3 length: 13 amino acids. The V and J ends lost 4 bases and 5 bases respectively, with 11 bases between them. The CDR3 loop reads CASSRARAETQYF. CDR3 sequence (DNA): TGCGCCAGCAGCCGAGCTCGGGCGGAGACCCAGTACTTC.

The chain couples TRBV6-1 to TRBJ2-1; 11 nucleotides line up with TRBD2. CDR1 is MNHNS and CDR2 is SASEGT in the germline V gene. The junction had 0 bases not matched to a gene; V was cut back by 3 bases and J by 2 bases. The CDR3 has 15 amino acids. In nucleotides, the CDR3 is TGTGCCAGCAGTGATAGCGGGGGGGCCTACAATGAGCAGTTCTTC. Translation gives CASSDSGGAYNEQFF.